This is a list of T cell receptor beta chains from one sample in a study of cytomegalovirus exposure and HLA in healthy donors. TCRdb's table, derived via immunoSEQ multiplex PCR, lists solely in-frame clones and lacks some. The data show under 130,000 clones, with around 15% seen just once and roughly 0.8% held by the top ten. Sequencing used PBMCs. All receptors come from a female donor in good health and CMV-seronegative. CDR3s include the opening cysteine and the closing phenylalanine or tryptophan. The order of the fields is J gene, clone size, D gene, V gene, CDR3 protein, CDR3 DNA. A D gene is named only where the DNA matches it firmly. Size is omitted from some rows. Given values are once, few, many or a class for expanded clones.

>TRBJ2-1|NA|NA|TRBV5-1
CASSLDGISYNEQFF
TGCGCCAGCAGCTTGGACGGGATCTCCTACAATGAGCAGTTCTTC
>TRBJ2-7|NA|NA|TRBV19
CAGRRSSYEQYF
TGTGCCGGGCGGAGGAGCTCCTACGAGCAGTACTTC
>TRBJ2-1|few|TRBD2|TRBV5-4
CASSLGSGTVNEQFF
TGTGCCAGCAGCTTGGGTAGCGGGACTGTCAATGAGCAGTTCTTC
>TRBJ1-4|few|NA|TRBV2
CASSERDGNEKLFF
TGTGCCAGCAGTGAAAGAGACGGGAATGAAAAACTGTTTTTT
>TRBJ2-3|NA|TRBD2|TRBV2
CASRVQLAGGFSTDTQYF
TGTGCCAGCAGGGTTCAACTAGCGGGGGGGTTTAGCACAGATACGCAGTATTTT
>TRBJ1-2|NA|NA|TRBV7-9
CASSPPGARGYTF
TGTGCCAGCAGCCCCCCAGGGGCGCGGGGCTACACCTTC
>TRBJ1-2|NA|TRBD1|TRBV19
CASSSRPGQGFYGYTF
TGTGCCAGTAGCTCTCGTCCGGGACAGGGGTTTTATGGCTACACCTTC
>TRBJ2-4|NA|NA|TRBV19
CASTPGALRGTLAKNIQYF
TGTGCCAGTACTCCAGGGGCCTTGCGGGGGACCCTAGCCAAAAACATTCAGTACTTC
>TRBJ2-4|few|TRBD1|TRBV11-2
CASSLGQGGFFAKNIQYF
TGTGCCAGCAGCTTAGGACAGGGGGGGTTTTTTGCCAAAAACATTCAGTACTTC
>TRBJ1-5|NA|NA|TRBV27
CASSNQGPSPQHF
TGTGCCAGCAGCAACCAGGGGCCGTCACCCCAGCATTTT
>TRBJ2-7|few|TRBD2|TRBV19
CASSLLAGVSYEQYF
TGTGCCAGTAGCCTACTAGCGGGAGTTTCCTACGAGCAGTACTTC
>TRBJ1-1|NA|NA|TRBV29-1
CSVEMGGDTEAFF
TGCAGCGTTGAAATGGGGGGAGACACTGAAGCTTTCTTT
>TRBJ1-1|NA|NA|TRBV5-1
CASSLVGGDTEAFF
TGCGCCAGCAGCTTGGTCGGGGGTGACACTGAAGCTTTCTTT
>TRBJ2-2|few|TRBD2|TRBV6-5
CASSSLAGGSAGELFF
TGTGCCAGCAGTTCCCTAGCGGGAGGGTCTGCCGGGGAGCTGTTTTTT
>TRBJ2-1|few|NA|TRBV5-6
CASSVRDNEQFF
TGTGCCAGCAGCGTGAGGGACAATGAGCAGTTCTTC
>TRBJ1-2|NA|TRBD1|TRBV27
CASRTLYRGRDYGYTF
TGTGCCAGCAGGACTCTCTACAGGGGACGAGACTATGGCTACACCTTC
>TRBJ2-3|NA|TRBD1|TRBV7-9
CASSSTDRGGTQYF
TGTGCCAGCAGCTCTACAGACAGGGGAGGTACGCAGTATTTT
>TRBJ2-1|NA|TRBD2|TRBV5-6
CASSLEAGGNPNEQFF
TGTGCCAGCAGCTTGGAGGCGGGAGGGAATCCCAATGAGCAGTTCTTC
>TRBJ1-2|few|TRBD1|TRBV7-8
CASSPRDRGYGYTF
TGTGCCAGCAGCCCCCGGGACAGGGGGTATGGCTACACCTTC
>TRBJ1-5|few|NA|TRBV18
CASSPGQFNQPQHF
TGTGCCAGCTCACCTGGACAGTTCAATCAGCCCCAGCATTTT
>TRBJ2-7|once|TRBD2|TRBV28
CASSGGGYEQYF
TGTGCCAGCAGTGGGGGAGGGTACGAGCAGTACTTC
>TRBJ1-3|few|NA|TRBV9
CASSVARAGNTIYF
TGTGCCAGCAGCGTTGCCAGGGCTGGAAACACCATATATTTT
>TRBJ2-5|NA|TRBD2|TRBV5-1
CASSLTSGGETQYF
TGCGCCAGCAGCCTAACTAGCGGTGGAGAGACCCAGTACTTC
>TRBJ1-6|NA|NA|TRBV15
CATSKNRVPNSPLHF
TGTGCCACCAGCAAAAACAGGGTCCCAAATTCACCCCTCCACTTT
>TRBJ2-7|few|NA|TRBV7-3
CASSLGGTLAYEQYF
TGTGCCAGCAGCTTAGGAGGAACATTAGCCTACGAGCAGTACTTC
>TRBJ1-5|few|NA|TRBV11-2
CASSLTGSSNQPQHF
TGTGCCAGCAGCTTGACAGGATCTAGCAATCAGCCCCAGCATTTT
>TRBJ2-7|NA|NA|TRBV28
CASSSYPNTGIPYEQYF
TGTGCCAGCAGTTCCTACCCCAATACAGGGATCCCCTACGAGCAGTACTTC
>TRBJ2-1|few|TRBD1|TRBV29-1
CSVTGGTGNEQFF
TGCAGCGTCACAGGGGGCACTGGCAATGAGCAGTTCTTC
>TRBJ2-1|few|NA|TRBV7-6
CASSFVYNEQFF
TGTGCCAGCAGCTTCGTATACAATGAGCAGTTCTTC
>TRBJ2-3|NA|NA|TRBV6-6
CASTPAQGLSTDTQYF
TGTGCCAGCACCCCGGCTCAGGGTCTTAGCACAGATACGCAGTATTTT
>TRBJ2-2|NA|TRBD2|TRBV12-5
CASGSPRTSGRAGGELFF
TGTGCTAGTGGTTCCCCCCGGACTAGCGGGAGGGCCGGCGGGGAGCTGTTTTTT
>TRBJ1-1|few|NA|TRBV29-1
CSVTLPRGLMNTEAFF
TGCAGCGTTACCCTCCCCAGGGGCTTAATGAACACTGAAGCTTTCTTT
>TRBJ2-7|few|NA|TRBV7-2
CASSLVGAGLSEQYF
TGTGCCAGCAGCTTAGTAGGAGCAGGGCTGAGCGAGCAGTACTTC
>TRBJ2-6|NA|TRBD1|TRBV28
CASSSGTGSSSTGANVLTF
TGTGCCAGCAGTTCAGGGACAGGGAGCTCTTCAACTGGGGCCAACGTCCTGACTTTC
>TRBJ1-1|NA|NA|TRBV5-1
CASSTGNTEAFF
TGCGCCAGCAGTACAGGGAACACTGAAGCTTTCTTT
>TRBJ2-7|few|NA|TRBV4-3
CASSQANTLGGYEQYF
TGCGCCAGCAGCCAAGCTAACACCTTAGGAGGGTACGAGCAGTACTTC
>TRBJ2-3|few|NA|TRBV19
CASSQTRNSRDTQYF
TGTGCCAGTAGCCAGACTCGAAACTCGAGAGATACGCAGTATTTT
>TRBJ1-2|NA|TRBD1|TRBV5-1
CASSLEKGAQYGYTF
TGCGCCAGCAGCTTGGAAAAGGGGGCTCAGTATGGCTACACCTTC
>TRBJ2-3|few|TRBD1|TRBV7-3
CASSLGTGIRTDTQYF
TGTGCCAGCAGCTTAGGGACAGGGATTCGCACAGATACGCAGTATTTT
>TRBJ1-1|few|NA|TRBV4-3
CASSQDSGGYATEAFF
TGCGCCAGCAGCCAAGATTCTGGAGGGTACGCCACTGAAGCTTTCTTT
>TRBJ2-7|NA|NA|TRBV4-1
CASSQQGGYEQYF
TGCGCCAGCAGCCAACAAGGGGGCTACGAGCAGTACTTC
>TRBJ2-7|NA|TRBD2|TRBV4-3
CASSQELASPPYEQYF
TGCGCCAGCAGCCAAGAACTAGCGTCCCCGCCTTACGAGCAGTACTTC
>TRBJ2-1|few|TRBD2|TRBV6-5
CASSFAGGLNEQFF
TGTGCCAGCAGTTTCGCGGGAGGCCTTAATGAGCAGTTCTTC
>TRBJ2-7|NA|NA|TRBV6-6
CASSYPGQAPSEQYF
TGTGCCAGCAGTTACCCCGGACAAGCCCCAAGCGAGCAGTACTTC
>TRBJ2-7|NA|TRBD2|TRBV7-9
CASSFSRLAGDGYEQYF
TGTGCCAGCAGCTTCTCCAGACTAGCGGGAGATGGATACGAGCAGTACTTC
>TRBJ1-4|few|NA|TRBV6-5
CASRLGQGNEKLFF
TGTGCCAGCCGCCTGGGGCAGGGAAATGAAAAACTGTTTTTT
>TRBJ2-7|few|TRBD2|TRBV6-6
CASREGTYEQYF
TGTGCCAGCCGGGAGGGAACCTACGAGCAGTACTTC
>TRBJ2-7|NA|NA|TRBV28
CASSLSLALYEQYF
TGTGCCAGCAGTTTGAGCCTAGCGTTATACGAGCAGTACTTC